A single sample gave rise to the 20 T cell receptor beta chains below, sequenced in a study of cytomegalovirus exposure and HLA in healthy donors. The PCR was carried out with 60 Vbeta primers and 13 Jbeta primers. Produced via immunoSEQ multiplex PCR; TCRdb's table is partial and in-frame only. The table shows over 150,000 clones, with about 71% occurring only once. The sample consisted of PBMCs. The receptors shown here come from a woman in her 40s in good health and CMV-seropositive.

This chain joins TRBV7-9 and TRBJ1-1, with a possible D match to TRBD1 (5 bases). The V end lost 2 bases, the J end lost 12 bases, and 13 bases lay between the germline ends. The CDR3 extends over 12 amino acids. Germline V lookup: CDR1 SEHNR, CDR2 FQNEAQ (reference sequence). The DNA of the CDR3 is TGTGCCAGCAGCTTATGGGTCAGGGAACCTTTCTTT. Translation: CASSLWVREPFF.

The genes are TRBV28 and TRBJ1-1, with D tentatively TRBD1 (5 bases). This CDR3 region has 14 residues. Trimming shortened V by 7 bases and J by 0 bases, and 12 bases separated the two germline ends. In germline, CDR1 is MDHEN, CDR2 SYDVKM. The CDR3 DNA reads as TGTGCCAGCAAATTGGGGGGGTTGAACACTGAAGCTTTCTTT. This sequence encodes CASKLGGLNTEAFF.

The chain carries TRBV25-1 and TRBJ1-6; D is unclear. The V gene lost 3 bases and the J gene lost 4 bases, with 13 bases spanning the gap. CDR3 length: 16 residues. CDR1 and CDR2 (germline): MGHDK, SYGVNS. CDR3 bases: TGTGCCAGCAGTGAGGTTGACGAGGCGTATAATTCACCCCTCCACTTT. It yields the protein CASSEVDEAYNSPLHF.

The rearrangement links TRBV7-3 to TRBJ2-1; D may be TRBD1 (6 bases). V lost 3 bases and J lost 5, with 11 bases in between. The CDR3 is made up of 14 amino acids. Germline V gene data show CDR1 as SGHTA and CDR2 as FQGTGA. In DNA, the CDR3 is TGTGCCAGCAGCTTCAGGGGTAGGGACAATGAGCAGTTCTTC. Translating gives CASSFRGRDNEQFF.

The V call is TRBV9, the J call TRBJ2-3, with D possibly matching TRBD2 (7 bases). Trimming shortened V by 1 base and J by 5 bases, and 14 bases separated the two germline ends. Germline CDR1 is SGDLS and CDR2 is YYNGEE. The CDR3 has 15 residues. Here the CDR3 reads CASSVLGGRGDTQYF. As DNA, the CDR3 is TGTGCCAGCAGCGTATTGGGGGGGCGGGGAGATACGCAGTATTTT.

The chain is built from TRBV6-1 and TRBJ1-6; D remains unclear. V lost 11 bases and J 0 bases, leaving 11 bases between the germline ends. The CDR3 is 14 amino acids. Germline V gives CDR1 MNHNS, CDR2 SASEGT. CDR3: CAVRLSSYNSPLHF. The CDR3 DNA is TGTGCCGTGCGACTCAGCTCCTATAATTCACCCCTCCACTTT.

The chain employs TRBV6-4 and TRBJ2-3; TRBD2 aligns across 7 bases. Germline CDR1 reads MRHNA; CDR2 reads SNTAGT. The CDR3 runs 14 residues. V shed 5 bases, J shed 2 bases, and the junction held 4 bases outside the gene matches. The CDR3: CASSPTSVTDTQYF. The CDR3 region has the DNA TGTGCCAGCAGTCCTACTAGCGTCACAGATACGCAGTATTTT.

V is TRBV11-2 and J is TRBJ1-6, with TRBD1 matching 8 bases. The V segment lost 1 base and the J segment 7 bases; nucleotides outside the gene matches: 9. Germline V gene sequence: CDR1 SGHAT, CDR2 FQNNGV. This CDR3 is 17 amino acids long. This chain's CDR3 is CASSLAGRGLRNSPLHF. The CDR3 nucleotides are TGTGCCAGCAGCTTAGCCGGCAGGGGGCTTCGGAATTCACCCCTCCACTTT.

The V gene is TRBV19, the J gene TRBJ1-2, with a weak D call TRBD1 (5 bases). With 5 bases removed from V and 2 bases from J, the gap between germline ends came to 12 bases. The CDR3 is 14 amino acids. Germline CDR1 is LNHDA and CDR2 is SQIVND (reference sequence). CDR3 region: CASSPGHDNYGYTF. CDR3 DNA sequence: TGTGCCAGTAGTCCCGGACACGACAACTATGGCTACACCTTC.

The rearrangement links TRBV28 to TRBJ1-1, with D perhaps matching TRBD1 (6 bases). This CDR3 is built from 13 residues. CDR1 is MDHEN and CDR2 is SYDVKM in the germline V gene. Deletions cut 3 bases from V and 4 bases from J, with 9 bases between. CDR3 in amino acids: CASSFRGLTEAFF. The CDR3 DNA reads TGTGCCAGCAGTTTCAGGGGCCTCACTGAAGCTTTCTTT.

The chain joins TRBV6-6 to TRBJ1-6, with D perhaps matching TRBD1 (6 bases). The CDR3 loop spans 13 amino acids. Trimming stripped 6 bases from V and 11 bases from J, with 14 bases between. CDR1 MNHNY and CDR2 SVGAGI come from the germline V gene (reference sequence). The CDR3 DNA reads TGTGCCAGCAGGCCCGACCAGGGGACACCCCTCCACTTT. Translation gives CASRPDQGTPLHF.

With regard to this clone: Other nucleotide sequences from this sample produce the same CDR3. The rearrangement joins TRBV7-2 to TRBJ2-5, with D tentatively TRBD1 (6 bases). Germline-derived CDR1 and CDR2 are SGHTA and FQGNSA. The CDR3 has 13 amino acids. V dropped 3 bases and J dropped 3 bases, with 8 bases sitting between them. CDR3 DNA: TGTGCCAGCAGCTTTGCAGGGGAAGAGACCCAGTACTTC. Translation: CASSFAGEETQYF.

This clone was picked up a small number of times. The rearrangement links TRBV5-4 to TRBJ2-5; D might be TRBD2 (5 bases). The CDR3 has 14 residues. CDR1 is SGHNT, CDR2 YYREEE, per germline (reference sequence). Deletions cut 0 bases from V and 4 bases from J, with 10 bases between. The CDR3 protein is CASSLGLGGETQYF. CDR3 coding DNA: TGTGCCAGCAGCTTGGGGCTAGGAGGAGAGACCCAGTACTTC. Full variable domain (rest looked up from reference TRBV5-4 and TRBJ2-5): ETGVTQSPTHLIKTRGQQVTLRCSSQSGHNTVSWYQQALGQGPQFIFQYYREEENGRGNFPPRFSGLQFPNYSSELNVNALELDDSALYLCASSLGLGGETQYFGPGTRLLVL.

This clone was seen only once. The chain links TRBV7-8 to TRBJ2-3, with a weak D call TRBD1 (6 bases). Germline V gives CDR1 SGHVS, CDR2 FQNEAQ. This CDR3 spans 14 amino acids. V dropped 4 bases and J dropped 4 bases, with 12 bases sitting between them. CDR3 sequence (DNA): TGTGCCAGCAGCTCGCCCACAGGGTCAGATACGCAGTATTTT. As protein: CASSSPTGSDTQYF.

V gene TRBV5-1 combines with J gene TRBJ1-3; D is unresolved. Germline CDR1 and CDR2: SGHRS and YFSETQ. Trimming cost V 0 bases and J 4 bases, with 8 bases left between them. The CDR3 contains 14 residues. CDR3 loop: CASSLEGGGNTIYF. The CDR3 DNA sequence: TGCGCCAGCAGCTTGGAAGGCGGGGGAAACACCATATATTTT.

The V gene is TRBV10-3, the J gene TRBJ2-5; possible D gene TRBD1, 5 bases. From germline, CDR1 is ENHRY and CDR2 SYGVKD. Trimming stripped 6 bases from V and 1 base from J, with 9 bases between. The CDR3 is made up of 13 amino acids. DNA of the CDR3: TGTGCCATCAGCCTAGGGGTCCAAGAGACCCAGTACTTC. It encodes CAISLGVQETQYF.

CDR3 DNA sequence: TGTGCCACCCGCGGGGGGGTTTCCTCCTACGAGCAGTACTTC. Translating gives CATRGGVSSYEQYF. This sequence joins TRBV6-6 and TRBJ2-7; 9 nucleotides line up with TRBD2. CDR3 length: 14 amino acids. Germline assignment: CDR1 MNHNY and CDR2 SVGAGI (reference sequence). Losses at the gene ends were 10 bases for V and 0 bases for J; bases not matched to a gene: 7.

This chain links TRBV2 with TRBJ1-4; 10 bases match TRBD1. V was clipped by 7 bases and J by 7 bases; unmatched bases: 6. This CDR3 contains 14 residues. Germline values: CDR1 SNHLY, CDR2 FYNNEI. CDR3 region: CASTRTGGGEKLFF. The DNA of the CDR3 is TGTGCCAGCACTCGGACAGGGGGGGGTGAAAAACTGTTTTTT.

This clone occurred once. V usage is TRBV5-4 and J usage is TRBJ1-4, with TRBD1 as a possible D gene (6 bases). Trimming left V 4 bases short and J 8 bases short, with 15 bases between. The CDR3 sequence is 14 residues long. The germline V gene has CDR1 SGHNT and CDR2 YYREEE (reference sequence). The DNA of the CDR3 is TGTGCCAGCAGCGCCCAGGGGAGGGAAGAAAAACTGTTTTTT. This encodes CASSAQGREEKLFF.

The gene calls are TRBV19 and TRBJ2-7; D is unresolved. V was shortened by 3 bases and J by 4 bases, with 7 bases between the two germline ends. The germline gives CDR1 LNHDA, CDR2 SQIVND (reference sequence). The CDR3 sequence is 12 residues long. CDR3 in amino acids: CASSISVYEQYF. The CDR3 nucleotides read TGTGCCAGTAGTATCTCGGTATACGAGCAGTACTTC.